These 5 T cell receptor beta chains originate from one sample sequenced in a study of human CD8 memory T cell subsets. UMI-labeled 5' RACE was used to make TCR beta libraries. TCRdb re-analyzed the 5' RACE reads; it lists each CDR3 protein once, without DNA. This listing includes around 11,000 distinct CDR3 sequences. The sequencing input was CD8+ T cells from PBMCs. Receptor source: a human donor in good health.

Judged by frequency, this clonotype is medium-sized. This CDR3 reads CASRSSTYNEQFF. This chain connects TRBV5-1 to TRBJ2-1. Per germline, CDR1 SGHRS and CDR2 YFSETQ. The CDR3 covers 13 residues.

The gene calls are TRBV5-1 and TRBJ2-1; TCRdb's D call, TRBD2, is unchecked because there is no DNA. The CDR3 consists of 15 residues. Per germline, CDR1 SGHRS and CDR2 YFSETQ. CDR3 residues: CASSIEDSGGDEQFF.

The chain has TRBV5-6 and TRBJ2-3. Germline V CDR1 and CDR2: SGHDT, YYEEEE. This CDR3 region has 19 residues. This CDR3 is CASSLVLGGGSRGTDTQYF. The full variable domain, in which reference TRBV5-6 and TRBJ2-3 provide the parts outside the CDR3, is DAGVTQSPTHLIKTRGQQVTLRCSPKSGHDTVSWYQQALGQGPQFIFQYYEEEERQRGNFPDRFSGHQFPNYSSELNVNALLLGDSALYLCASSLVLGGGSRGTDTQYFGPGTRLTVL.

The CDR3 reads CASSPAWGLGIYEQYF. The J gene is TRBJ2-7, the V gene TRBV28; TCRdb's D call of TRBD1 is untestable without DNA. The CDR3 covers 16 residues. Germline assignment: CDR1 MDHEN and CDR2 SYDVKM.

The chain combines TRBV13 with TRBJ2-1. This CDR3 region has 12 residues. CDR1 and CDR2 (germline): PRHDT, FYEKMQ (reference sequence). CDR3 amino acids: CASSLEGTGQFF.